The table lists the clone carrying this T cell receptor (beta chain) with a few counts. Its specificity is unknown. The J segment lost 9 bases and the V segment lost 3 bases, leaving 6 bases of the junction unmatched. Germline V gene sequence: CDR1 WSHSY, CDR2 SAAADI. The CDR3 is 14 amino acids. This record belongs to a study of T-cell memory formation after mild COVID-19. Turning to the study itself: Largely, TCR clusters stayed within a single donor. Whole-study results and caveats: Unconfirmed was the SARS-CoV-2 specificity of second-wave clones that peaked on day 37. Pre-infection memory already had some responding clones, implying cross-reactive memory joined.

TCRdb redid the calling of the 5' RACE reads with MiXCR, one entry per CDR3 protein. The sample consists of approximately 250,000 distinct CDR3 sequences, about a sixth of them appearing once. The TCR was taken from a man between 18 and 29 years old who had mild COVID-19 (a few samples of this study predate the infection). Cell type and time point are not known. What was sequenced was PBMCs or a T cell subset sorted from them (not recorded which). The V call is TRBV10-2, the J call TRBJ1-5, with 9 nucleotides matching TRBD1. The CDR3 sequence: CASSEPGQGWPQHF. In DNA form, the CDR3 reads TGCGCCAGCAGTGAACCGGGACAGGGCTGGCCCCAGCATTTT.